This T cell receptor (beta chain) comes out of a study of blood T cells in healthy people across ages. Study information: Template-switching capture recovered about one barcoded beta molecule per two T cells.

Germline V gene data show CDR1 as MNHNS and CDR2 as SASEGT. V lost 6 bases to trimming and J lost 5 bases; unmatched junction nucleotides: 12. The CDR3 length is 17 residues. For the second PCR, which ran for roughly 6 to 11 cycles, a sample-barcoded 5' primer and a J-beta primer mix were used. A template-switch adaptor with 12 random nucleotides tagged each cDNA molecule. TCRdb passed the 5' RACE reads through MiXCR, listing each CDR3 protein once. The sample has 850,000 to 1,000,000 distinct CDR3 sequences, roughly 51% seen once; the top ten hold roughly a fifth. For this clonotype: Its target is unknown.

Study observations and caveats: Because donor CMV status was unknown, expanded clonotype changes were possibly confounded. Diversity figures derived from one million T cells were judged to underestimate the true value.

This rearrangement joins TRBV6-1 to TRBJ2-1; TRBD2 matches at 11 bases. The sample consisted of blood. The sequence was collected from an older woman in good health. The DNA of the CDR3 is TGTGCCAGCAGCCAAACCTTAGCGGGAGGGTTTGACAATGAGCAGTTCTTC. This gives the protein CASSQTLAGGFDNEQFF.